The 26 T cell receptor beta chains below were found in one sample sequenced in a study of T cells after yellow fever vaccination (dated by TCRdb to between 2019 and 2020). In light of the paper, this sample's treatment or condition label describes: live attenuated yellow fever vaccine strain. Library creation used 5' RACE. Sequencing relied on an Illumina HiSeq 2500. In TCRdb, the public reads were trimmed at Q25 with fastp and aligned with MiXCR, with productive beta chains retained. One record per CDR3 amino acid sequence lists the most common genes and DNA. The sample records 450,000 to 600,000 distinct CDR3 sequences, roughly a sixth of which are singletons. In total, the top ten clones hold 17% of the sample. Material: PBMCs, obtained 5 to 6 days after the first yellow fever vaccination. The receptors originated from a man aged 18-30 years who received the YFV17D yellow fever vaccine.

This clonotype has a handful of counts. This chain connects TRBV7-9 to TRBJ2-5; 9 bases are shared with TRBD2. Germline CDR1 SEHNR, CDR2 FQNEAQ (reference sequence). The CDR3 length is 16 residues. Germline trimming cut 2 bases from V and 2 bases from J; bases unmatched to any gene: 6. As DNA, the CDR3 is TGTGCCAGCAGCTTAAATAGCGGGGGACAACAAGAGACCCAGTACTTC. This gives the protein CASSLNSGGQQETQYF.

The chain employs TRBV2 and TRBJ2-2; 7 bases match TRBD1. Germline loops: CDR1 SNHLY, CDR2 FYNNEI. After removal of 8 bases from V and 5 bases from J, the junction contained 5 bases not matched to a gene. This CDR3 comprises 13 residues. The CDR3, as DNA: TGTGCCAGCCGATACAGGGGAACCGGGGAGCTGTTTTTT. Protein sequence: CASRYRGTGELFF. The variable domain in full, with the rest retrieved from reference TRBV2 and TRBJ2-2, is EPEVTQTPSHQVTQMGQEVILRCVPISNHLYFYWYRQILGQKVEFLVSFYNNEISEKSEIFDDQFSVERPDGSNFTLKIRSTKLEDSAMYFCASRYRGTGELFFGEGSRLTVL.

V usage is TRBV29-1 and J usage is TRBJ1-1; 10 bases match TRBD1. Germline-derived CDR1 and CDR2 are SQVTM and ANQGSEA. This CDR3 has 17 residues. J gave up 0 bases and V 2 bases, and 9 bases lay outside the gene matches. The CDR3 DNA follows: TGCAGCGTTGAAACGGGACAGGGGATCCCCCTGAACACTGAAGCTTTCTTT. Amino acid sequence: CSVETGQGIPLNTEAFF.

The sample holds a few counts of this clonotype. The gene calls are TRBV7-6 and TRBJ2-2; D tentatively reads TRBD1 or TRBD2 (5 bases each). Trimming cost V 2 bases and J 2 bases, with 12 bases left between them. Germline V gene data show CDR1 as SGHVS and CDR2 as FNYEAQ. The CDR3 is 16 residues long. This chain's CDR3 is CASSLYTGPNTGELFF. CDR3 nucleotide sequence: TGTGCCAGCAGCTTATATACGGGACCCAACACCGGGGAGCTGTTTTTT.

This rearrangement joins TRBV20-1 to TRBJ2-7, with D perhaps matching TRBD2 (6 bases). Germline V gives CDR1 DFQATT, CDR2 SNEGSKA (reference sequence). This CDR3 spans 12 amino acids. V was pared by 5 bases and J by 3 bases, with 11 bases between. Written as DNA, the CDR3 is TGCAGTGCTCGAACGCGGGACTACGAGCAGTACGTC. This codes for CSARTRDYEQYV.

With regard to this clonotype: A read error may explain this, as a much larger clone is one base away. The genes are TRBV12-3 or TRBV12-4 and TRBJ1-2; the match to TRBD1 covers 8 bases. Trimming removed 8 bases from V and 5 bases from J; junction bases left unmatched: 7. The CDR3 runs to 13 residues. CDR3 region: CASREGQGYGYTF. The CDR3 nucleotides are TGTGCCAGCCGTGAAGGACAGGGTTATGGCTACACCTTC.

There are a few counts of this clonotype. The rearrangement links TRBV7-2 to TRBJ2-5, with D perhaps assigned TRBD1 or TRBD2 (6 bases each). Trimming stripped 5 bases from V and 5 bases from J, with 15 bases between. This CDR3 is built from 14 residues. Germline assignment: CDR1 SGHTA and CDR2 FQGNSA. The CDR3 spells CASSGGPTGETQYF. The CDR3 DNA sequence: TGTGCCAGCAGCGGGGGGCCCACGGGGGAGACCCAGTACTTC.

The chain is built from TRBV4-1 and TRBJ2-7; maybe TRBD2 (5 bases). V lost 0 bases and J lost 2, with 14 bases in between. The CDR3 runs to 16 residues. Germline CDR1 and CDR2: MGHRA and YSYEKL. CDR3 loop: CASSQDGAGIPYEQYV. CDR3 nucleotides: TGCGCCAGCAGCCAAGATGGTGCCGGGATTCCCTACGAGCAGTACGTC.

The chain recombines TRBV15 with TRBJ1-2; TRBD1 might be the D (6 bases). The CDR3 consists of 15 residues. V lost 0 bases to trimming and J lost 4 bases, with 12 bases between them. Looked up from germline, CDR1 is LNHNV and CDR2 is YYDKDF (reference sequence). The CDR3 DNA follows: TGTGCCACCAGCAGAGATGGGGGACAAGTCTATGGCTACACCTTC. Encoded protein: CATSRDGGQVYGYTF.

This clonotype was counted ten times or more. The V call is TRBV5-1, the J call TRBJ1-4; D remains ambiguous. CDR1 is SGHRS, CDR2 YFSETQ, per germline. The CDR3 has 15 amino acids. The V end lost 0 bases, the J end lost 2 bases, and 8 bases lay between the germline ends. CDR3 in DNA: TGCGCCAGCAGCTTGGCCGGATCGACTAATGAAAAACTGTTTTTT. Its protein product is CASSLAGSTNEKLFF.

This sequence joins TRBV4-1 and TRBJ2-3; no definite D call. This CDR3 spans 14 amino acids. V shed 3 bases and J shed 6 bases, with 13 bases lying between them. Germline CDR1 MGHRA, CDR2 YSYEKL. The CDR3 is CASSQGRLWDTQYF. The CDR3 nucleotides read TGCGCCAGCAGCCAGGGTCGATTATGGGATACGCAGTATTTT.

This clonotype was seen a few times. The chain couples TRBV20-1 to TRBJ2-1; TRBD2 aligns across 9 bases. The CDR3 runs 15 residues. CDR1 DFQATT and CDR2 SNEGSKA come from the germline V gene (reference sequence). V lost 6 bases and J lost 5; bases outside the gene matches: 11. The CDR3: CSAPVAGDRDNEQFF. The CDR3 DNA reads as TGCAGTGCGCCAGTAGCGGGGGATCGTGACAATGAGCAGTTCTTC.

CDR3 bases: TGCAGTGCTAGAGATGACACCTACAATCAGCCCCAGCATTTT. Its protein is CSARDDTYNQPQHF. The chain has TRBV20-1 and TRBJ1-5; no clear D gene. From germline, CDR1 is DFQATT and CDR2 SNEGSKA (reference sequence). This CDR3 has 14 amino acids. The germline V and J ends were trimmed by 0 bases and 3 bases, with 9 bases remaining between them.

This clonotype was seen more than once but under ten times. This chain joins TRBV12-3 or TRBV12-4 and TRBJ2-2; D unclear. This CDR3 has 15 residues. The ends were cut back, 3 bases at V and 7 bases at J, with 15 bases in the middle. The DNA for the CDR3 is TGTGCCAGCAGTTTCCCGGACCCCTTTGGCGGGGAGCTGTTTTTT. Residues: CASSFPDPFGGELFF.

The V call is TRBV12-3 or TRBV12-4, the J call TRBJ1-2, with TRBD1 as a possible D gene (5 bases). The V end was cut by 6 bases, the J end by 6 bases, with 11 bases between. The CDR3 contains 12 residues. CDR3 nucleotides: TGTGCCAGCAGCCGGGGGGGAAATGGCTACACCTTC. This gives the protein CASSRGGNGYTF.

This chain connects TRBV24-1 to TRBJ2-1, with 8 bases fitting TRBD1. The CDR3 loop spans 16 amino acids. Germline lookup yields CDR1 KGHDR and CDR2 SFDVKD. V lost 1 base and J lost 6; bases outside the gene matches: 7. The DNA for the CDR3 is TGTGCCACCAGTGATTTTGGACAGGGCACCTTCAATGAGCAGTTCTTC. Translated, it gives CATSDFGQGTFNEQFF.

This clonotype was seen only a few times. The chain uses TRBV5-4 and TRBJ2-5; a weak D match, TRBD2 (6 bases). Between the trimmed V and J ends, which lost 4 bases and 4 bases, there was a span of 14 bases. The CDR3 has 14 residues. In germline, CDR1 is SGHNT, CDR2 YYREEE (reference sequence). In nucleotides, the CDR3 is TGTGCCAGCAGCGCCCCCGGGGGAGGAGAGACCCAGTACTTC. This codes for CASSAPGGGETQYF. Filled out from reference TRBV5-4 and TRBJ2-5, the complete variable domain reads ETGVTQSPTHLIKTRGQQVTLRCSSQSGHNTVSWYQQALGQGPQFIFQYYREEENGRGNFPPRFSGLQFPNYSSELNVNALELDDSALYLCASSAPGGGETQYFGPGTRLLVL.

The gene calls are TRBV9 and TRBJ2-3; D is possibly TRBD2 (6 bases). Germline V gene lookup returns CDR1 SGDLS and CDR2 YYNGEE. The CDR3 is made up of 16 amino acids. V lost 0 bases and J lost 0, with 11 bases in between. The CDR3 DNA is TGTGCCAGCAGCGTAGGGCTAGCGCAAAGCACAGATACGCAGTATTTT. As protein: CASSVGLAQSTDTQYF. The variable domain in full, completed from reference TRBV9 and TRBJ2-3, reads DSGVTQTPKHLITATGQRVTLRCSPRSGDLSVYWYQQSLDQGLQFLIQYYNGEERAKGNILERFSAQQFPDLHSELNLSSLELGDSALYFCASSVGLAQSTDTQYFGPGTRLTVL.

The V and J genes are TRBV28 and TRBJ1-6; no clear D gene. Germline lookup yields CDR1 MDHEN and CDR2 SYDVKM. The V gene lost 2 bases and the J gene lost 8 bases, with 10 bases spanning the gap. This CDR3 spans 14 amino acids. The CDR3 reads CASSLRRSDSPLHF. CDR3 bases: TGTGCCAGCAGTTTAAGAAGGTCCGATTCACCCCTCCACTTT.

The genes are TRBV7-2 and TRBJ1-3; tentatively, D is TRBD1 (5 bases). Germline V gene lookup returns CDR1 SGHTA and CDR2 FQGNSA. Trimming shortened V by 0 bases and J by 1 base, and 7 bases separated the two germline ends. There are 15 residues in the CDR3. CDR3 region: CASSLAPGSGNTIYF. The CDR3 DNA reads as TGTGCCAGCAGCTTAGCCCCAGGGTCTGGAAACACCATATATTTT.

This rearrangement joins TRBV6-1 to TRBJ2-7, with a possible D match to TRBD1 (5 bases). V lost 7 bases and J 5 bases, leaving 15 bases between the germline ends. Germline V gene data show CDR1 as MNHNS and CDR2 as SASEGT. This CDR3 region has 13 residues. CDR3 sequence reads: CASTTPGSHEQYF. The DNA for the CDR3 is TGTGCCAGCACCACCCCAGGGTCCCACGAGCAGTACTTC.

The CDR3 DNA reads TGCAGTGCTAATACAGGGCCCAATGAGCAGTTCTTC. Amino acids: CSANTGPNEQFF. The V call is TRBV20-1, the J call TRBJ2-1; D is possibly TRBD1 (6 bases). The germline V gene encodes CDR1 DFQATT and CDR2 SNEGSKA (reference sequence). V was clipped by 4 bases and J by 6 bases, with 10 bases between them. The CDR3 consists of 12 residues.

Only a few counts were recorded for this clonotype. The V gene is TRBV3-1, the J gene TRBJ2-7; D is uncertain. V dropped 2 bases and J dropped 1 base, with 9 bases sitting between them. The CDR3 has 14 amino acids. CDR1 is LGHDT and CDR2 is YNNKEL in the germline V gene (reference sequence). The CDR3 nucleotides are TGTGCCAGCAGCCAATCTGAAGCGTCCTACGAGCAGTACGTC. It yields the protein CASSQSEASYEQYV.

This clonotype was seen many times. V is TRBV6-1 and J is TRBJ2-5; D is undetermined. Germline V gives CDR1 MNHNS, CDR2 SASEGT. This CDR3 region has 15 residues. V lost 6 bases, J lost 2 bases, and 16 bases lay in between. CDR3 bases: TGTGCCAGCAGCCCTACCGGAACATCTCAAGAGACCCAGTACTTC. Translating gives CASSPTGTSQETQYF.

This clonotype occurred a few times. The chain links TRBV7-9 to TRBJ2-3; TRBD1 aligns across 8 bases. Germline V lookup: CDR1 SEHNR, CDR2 FQNEAQ (reference sequence). This CDR3 region has 16 residues. The J segment lost 1 base and the V segment lost 6 bases, leaving 9 bases of the junction unmatched. CDR3 DNA sequence: TGTGCCAGCAGATTCAAGGGGGACAGGCGCACAGATACGCAGTATTTT. It encodes CASRFKGDRRTDTQYF.

This clonotype was observed a handful of times. V usage is TRBV20-1 and J usage is TRBJ2-4; D is perhaps TRBD2 (6 bases). V lost 6 bases to trimming and J lost 8 bases, with 17 bases between them. The germline CDR1 and CDR2 sequences are DFQATT and SNEGSKA (reference sequence). The CDR3 loop spans 13 amino acids. CDR3 sequence reads: CSASPGGIDIQYF. CDR3 sequence (DNA): TGCAGTGCGAGTCCCGGAGGGATTGACATTCAGTACTTC.